These 23 T cell receptor beta chains were sequenced from one sample in a study of blood T cell repertoires in COVID-19. The protocol was immunoSEQ multiplex PCR, while the TCRdb copy is restricted to in-frame clones and leaves out a portion. The table lists some 200,000 clones, 84% of them singletons, with roughly a tenth in the top ten. Sequenced sample: peripheral blood. The receptors originated from a woman older than 75 with COVID-19, enrolled during active disease.

The chain employs TRBV29-1 and TRBJ1-2; no clear D. Germline CDR1 SQVTM, CDR2 ANQGSEA. The V gene lost 6 bases and the J gene lost 2 bases, with 10 bases spanning the gap. The CDR3 runs to 12 residues. CDR3 sequence: CSVSTPNYGYTF. CDR3 coding DNA: TGCAGCGTATCGACACCAAACTATGGCTACACCTTC.

This rearrangement joins TRBV5-1 to TRBJ2-2; 14 nucleotides align to TRBD2. The CDR3 runs 19 residues. V lost 6 bases to trimming and J lost 4 bases; unmatched junction nucleotides: 14. Germline V gene lookup returns CDR1 SGHRS and CDR2 YFSETQ. CDR3 DNA: TGCGCCAGCACCCCCGGGACTAGCGGGGGCCCAACCCTCACCGGGGAGCTGTTTTTT. It specifies CASTPGTSGGPTLTGELFF.

This clone was seen a handful of times. This chain joins TRBV10-1 and TRBJ2-5, with TRBD2 identical over 12 bases. The germline V gene encodes CDR1 WNHNN and CDR2 SYGVQD (reference sequence). The CDR3 is 14 residues long. V trimming: 5 bases; J trimming: 3 bases; junction bases outside the gene matches: 1. Written as DNA, the CDR3 is TGCGCCAGCAGTCGGACTAGCGGGGAAGAGACCCAGTACTTC. Translating gives CASSRTSGEETQYF.

The genes are TRBV6-5 and TRBJ1-1; possibly TRBD1 for D (5 bases). The CDR3 is 13 amino acids. V lost 2 bases and J 5 bases, leaving 9 bases between the germline ends. Germline V CDR1 and CDR2: MNHEY, SVGAGI. DNA for the CDR3: TGTGCCAGCAGTTACCTCCCAGGGACTGAAGCTTTCTTT. As protein: CASSYLPGTEAFF.

The gene calls are TRBV6-5 and TRBJ1-1; 8 bases fit TRBD1. Trimming took 2 bases from V and 7 from J; bases not matched to a gene: 3. CDR3 length: 13 residues. The V gene's germline CDR1 is MNHEY and CDR2 SVGAGI. CDR3 amino acids: CASSYRGTGEAFF. The CDR3 coding sequence is TGTGCCAGCAGTTACCGCGGGACAGGTGAAGCTTTCTTT.

The chain links TRBV5-6 to TRBJ2-2; D not resolved. This CDR3 is built from 14 residues. Between the trimmed V and J ends, which lost 4 bases and 6 bases, there was a span of 13 bases. CDR1 SGHDT and CDR2 YYEEEE come from the germline V gene. The CDR3 region has the DNA TGTGCCAGCAGCGCGTATAATTCGGCCGGGGAGCTGTTTTTT. Its protein product is CASSAYNSAGELFF.

This clone was counted once. This chain uses TRBV12-3 or TRBV12-4 with TRBJ1-1; unclear D gene. The CDR3 consists of 12 residues. V lost 2 bases and J lost 3, with 4 bases in between. CDR3 loop: CASSLRDTEAFF. CDR3 coding DNA: TGTGCCAGCAGTTTACGGGACACTGAAGCTTTCTTT.

This clone was recorded once. The gene calls are TRBV7-2 and TRBJ2-1; D possibly corresponds to TRBD2 (6 bases). V lost 3 bases and J 2 bases, leaving 14 bases between the germline ends. There are 16 residues in the CDR3. CDR1 and CDR2 from the germline V gene are SGHTA and FQGNSA. The CDR3: CASSLTSWGAYNEQFF. The CDR3 DNA sequence: TGTGCCAGCAGCTTGACTTCATGGGGGGCCTACAATGAGCAGTTCTTC.

The J gene is TRBJ2-1, the V gene TRBV7-9, with 11 bases aligning to TRBD2. CDR3 length: 15 amino acids. Germline-derived CDR1 and CDR2 are SEHNR and FQNEAQ (reference sequence). The V and J ends lost 5 bases and 7 bases, in that order; junction bases with no gene match: 7. CDR3 DNA: TGTGCCAGCAGCGATAGCGGGGGGGGAAAAAATGAGCAGTTCTTC. Translated: CASSDSGGGKNEQFF. Based on the CDR3 plus reference TRBV7-9 and TRBJ2-1, the full variable domain is DTGVSQNPRHKITKRGQNVTFRCDPISEHNRLYWYRQTLGQGPEFLTYFQNEAQLEKSRLLSDRFSAERPKGSFSTLEIQRTEQGDSAMYLCASSDSGGGKNEQFFGPGTRLTVL.

The chain employs TRBV11-2 and TRBJ2-7, with unresolved D. Germline V gene lookup returns CDR1 SGHAT and CDR2 FQNNGV. V was pared by 5 bases and J by 2 bases, with 19 bases between. CDR3 size: 16 residues. In nucleotides, the CDR3 is TGTGCCAGCAGCCCCGCCCTGAAACACCGAACCTACGAGCAGTACTTC. Its translation is CASSPALKHRTYEQYF.

J is TRBJ1-1 and V is TRBV28; 7 nucleotides match TRBD1. The CDR3 consists of 12 residues. CDR1 is MDHEN and CDR2 is SYDVKM in the germline V gene. The trim removed 6 bases at V and 3 bases at J, leaving 1 base unmatched. The CDR3 is CASSRGYTEAFF. CDR3 nucleotide sequence: TGTGCCAGCAGCAGGGGGTACACTGAAGCTTTCTTT.

The table lists this clone with a few counts. The chain links TRBV28 to TRBJ2-5; perhaps TRBD1 as D (6 bases). This CDR3 has 13 residues. The V gene lost 2 bases and the J gene lost 7 bases, with 11 bases spanning the gap. CDR1 is MDHEN and CDR2 is SYDVKM in the germline V gene. The CDR3, as DNA: TGTGCCAGCAGTTTAGGCCAGGGGAGGACCCAGTACTTC. Amino acids: CASSLGQGRTQYF.

The gene calls are TRBV28 and TRBJ1-2; D possibly corresponds to TRBD1 (5 bases). Trimming cost V 2 bases and J 6 bases, with 10 bases left between them. Germline V gene lookup returns CDR1 MDHEN and CDR2 SYDVKM. The CDR3 consists of 13 residues. The CDR3 here is CASSLGGDHGYTF. The CDR3 DNA follows: TGTGCCAGCAGTTTAGGCGGGGACCATGGCTACACCTTC.

CDR3 protein: CASSPGQKVNSNQPQHF. DNA for the CDR3: TGTGCCAGTAGCCCGGGACAGAAAGTTAATAGCAATCAGCCCCAGCATTTT. This sequence joins TRBV19 and TRBJ1-5, with TRBD1 identical over 7 bases. With 6 bases clipped from V and 0 bases from J, the junction kept 11 bases outside the gene matches. Germline-derived CDR1 and CDR2 are LNHDA and SQIVND (reference sequence). The CDR3 sequence is 17 residues long.

V usage is TRBV27 and J usage is TRBJ2-7; no clear D gene. Trimming took 4 bases from V and 4 from J, leaving 11 bases between them. The CDR3 totals 13 residues. CDR1 and CDR2 (germline): MNHEY, SMNVEV (reference sequence). The CDR3 loop is CASSSSNKYEQYF. The CDR3 nucleotides read TGTGCCAGCAGTTCCTCTAATAAATACGAGCAGTACTTC.

The V gene is TRBV6-4, the J gene TRBJ1-1; 8 bases map to TRBD1. CDR1 and CDR2 from the germline V gene are MRHNA and SNTAGT. V was clipped by 10 bases and J by 1 base; unmatched bases: 14. There are 16 residues in the CDR3. Here the CDR3 reads CAIPDRALIENTEAFF. As DNA, the CDR3 is TGTGCCATTCCGGACAGGGCACTCATAGAGAACACTGAAGCTTTCTTT.

The chain combines TRBV19 with TRBJ2-3; TRBD2 matches 9 bases. The CDR3 is 18 amino acids. V was pared by 3 bases and J by 0 bases, with 10 bases of the junction left unmatched. Germline V gene sequence: CDR1 LNHDA, CDR2 SQIVND (reference sequence). The CDR3 loop reads CASSIYGLAGVSTDTQYF. Here the CDR3 DNA reads TGTGCCAGTAGTATTTATGGATTAGCGGGGGTAAGCACAGATACGCAGTATTTT. Filled out from reference TRBV19 and TRBJ2-3, the complete variable domain reads DGGITQSPKYLFRKEGQNVTLSCEQNLNHDAMYWYRQDPGQGLRLIYYSQIVNDFQKGDIAEGYSVSREKKESFPLTVTSAQKNPTAFYLCASSIYGLAGVSTDTQYFGPGTRLTVL.

The chain recombines TRBV30 with TRBJ1-5, with D perhaps TRBD1 (5 bases). The ends were cut back, 0 bases at V and 1 base at J, with 10 bases in the middle. The germline V gene has CDR1 GTSNPN and CDR2 SVGIG (reference sequence). This CDR3 is built from 15 residues. The CDR3 region is CAWSVRTKSNQPQHF. CDR3 sequence (DNA): TGTGCCTGGAGTGTGCGGACAAAAAGCAATCAGCCCCAGCATTTT.

The rearrangement joins TRBV28 to TRBJ2-5; D gene ambiguous. Trimming left V 6 bases short and J 5 bases short, with 7 bases between. The germline CDR1 and CDR2 sequences are MDHEN and SYDVKM. This CDR3 has 11 residues. CDR3 coding DNA: TGTGCCAGCAGCCTTGAGGAGACCCAGTACTTC. Its translation is CASSLEETQYF.

This chain uses TRBV30 with TRBJ2-3, with a tentative D call TRBD2 (6 bases). Germline V gene sequence: CDR1 GTSNPN, CDR2 SVGIG (reference sequence). Between the trimmed V and J ends, which lost 2 bases and 10 bases, there was a span of 10 bases. This CDR3 contains 11 residues. The CDR3 protein is CAWSLGGSQYF. In DNA form, the CDR3 reads TGTGCCTGGAGTTTGGGAGGATCGCAGTATTTT.

Of note for this clone: The junction departs from the called germline gene at one end, perhaps through a read error. The rearrangement uses TRBV3-1 (or the pseudogene TRBV3-2) and TRBJ2-3, with TRBD1 as a possible D gene (5 bases). There are 17 residues in the CDR3. Germline CDR1 LGHDT, CDR2 YNNKEL (reference sequence). Here the CDR3 DNA reads TGTGCCAGCAACCAACTATGGGGCAGAACTCGCACAGATACGCAGTATTTT. Its protein is CASNQLWGRTRTDTQYF.

This chain links TRBV6-5 with TRBJ1-5, with 11 bases that match TRBD1. CDR1 is MNHEY and CDR2 is SVGAGI in the germline V gene. This CDR3 is built from 14 residues. V shed 6 bases and J 6 bases; nucleotides not matched to a gene: 4. CDR3 sequence (DNA): TGTGCCAGCAGACAGGGACAGGGGGTTCAGCCCCAGCATTTT. Amino acids: CASRQGQGVQPQHF.

The V gene is TRBV28, the J gene TRBJ2-1; 10 positions match TRBD2. V dropped 0 bases and J dropped 5; count of bases not matched to a gene: 13. Germline CDR1 and CDR2: MDHEN and SYDVKM. The CDR3 consists of 19 residues. The CDR3 nucleotides read TGTGCCAGCAGTTTATGGGTCGGGGGTAGCGGGGGGCGACACAATGAGCAGTTCTTC. The encoded protein is CASSLWVGGSGGRHNEQFF.